The rows below give T cell receptor beta chains drawn from one sample of a study of T cells after yellow fever vaccination. TCRdb recomputed calls from the 5' RACE reads with MiXCR, one row per CDR3 protein. Among 250,000 to 400,000 distinct CDR3 sequences listed, around 4.5% were seen once. The sample here was PBMCs, taken 15 days after the yellow fever booster vaccination. The receptor set was obtained from a man between 18 and 29 years old who received the YFV17D yellow fever vaccine. Each CDR3 is given with its conserved first and last residue. A D gene is named only where the DNA matches it firmly. Size is stated for part of the rows, as once, few or many counts, or as a class when the clone is expanded.

many	-	TRBV27	TRBJ2-1	CASSFVSGYNEQFF	TGTGCCAGCAGTTTCGTCTCAGGTTACAATGAGCAGTTCTTC
many	-	TRBV24-1	TRBJ2-1	CATAPAGSYNEQFF	TGTGCCACCGCCCCCGCCGGCTCCTACAATGAGCAGTTCTTC
many	-	TRBV5-5	TRBJ1-1	CASSLQGATEAFF	TGTGCCAGCAGCTTGCAGGGCGCCACTGAAGCTTTCTTT
many	-	TRBV6-2/TRBV6-3	TRBJ2-7	CASSPIQVYEQYF	TGTGCCAGCAGTCCCATACAGGTCTACGAGCAGTACTTC
many	TRBD2	TRBV7-2	TRBJ2-5	CASSSRRGGETQYF	TGTGCCAGCAGCTCCCGGCGGGGGGGAGAGACCCAGTACTTC
many	TRBD2	TRBV29-1	TRBJ2-3	CSVVGLAGGDTQYF	TGCAGCGTTGTAGGACTAGCGGGGGGCGATACGCAGTATTTT
many	-	TRBV12-3/TRBV12-4	TRBJ1-2	CASSLQGALYGYTF	TGTGCCAGCAGCCTACAGGGAGCTCTCTATGGCTACACCTTC
-	-	TRBV10-3	TRBJ1-1	CATSHNLGTEAFF	TGTGCCACCTCCCATAATCTCGGGACTGAAGCTTTCTTT
-	-	TRBV15	TRBJ1-2	CATSRLGDGSSRGYTF	TGTGCCACCAGCAGGCTCGGGGACGGGTCATCTCGGGGCTACACCTTC
-	-	TRBV7-9	TRBJ2-7	CASSLGDLLSYEQYF	TGTGCCAGCAGCTTAGGTGACCTACTCTCCTACGAGCAGTACTTC
few	-	TRBV7-2	TRBJ1-4	CASSLGLLERYHEKLFF	TGTGCCAGCAGCTTAGGCCTCCTAGAGCGTTACCATGAAAAACTGTTTTTT
few	TRBD1	TRBV20-1	TRBJ2-3	CSVPRPLGTGRSTDTQYF	TGCAGTGTTCCTCGACCTCTCGGGACAGGCCGAAGCACAGATACGCAGTATTTT
few	-	TRBV7-7	TRBJ2-7	CATDSWVRSYEQYF	TGTGCCACCGATTCCTGGGTCCGCTCCTACGAGCAGTACTTC
-	TRBD1	TRBV20-1	TRBJ1-6	CSAQGQNFSPLHF	TGCAGTGCTCAGGGACAGAACTTTTCACCCCTCCACTTT
few	TRBD1	TRBV4-1	TRBJ1-1	CASSQTGQGWTEAFF	TGCGCCAGCAGCCAAACAGGACAGGGGTGGACTGAAGCTTTCTTT
many	TRBD2	TRBV5-8	TRBJ2-1	CASSFRGGYYNEQFF	TGTGCCAGCAGCTTTCGCGGGGGGTACTACAATGAGCAGTTCTTC
few	-	TRBV7-2	TRBJ2-1	CASSLDGSYNEQFF	TGTGCCAGCAGCTTAGATGGCTCCTACAATGAGCAGTTCTTC
-	-	TRBV3-1	TRBJ1-6	CASSQQGLNSPLHF	TGTGCCAGCAGCCAACAGGGTCTTAATTCACCCCTCCACTTT
many	-	TRBV2	TRBJ2-3	CASSEDRGDTQYF	TGTGCCAGCAGTGAAGATCGGGGAGATACGCAGTATTTT
-	TRBD1	TRBV15	TRBJ1-1	CATSPGTGRTEAFF	TGTGCCACCAGCCCCGGGACAGGGAGAACTGAAGCTTTCTTT
-	-	TRBV5-1	TRBJ1-1	CASSLEGSLGTEAFF	TGCGCCAGCAGCTTGGAAGGCAGTCTCGGGACTGAAGCTTTCTTT
few	-	TRBV4-2	TRBJ1-1	CASSQAGWAEAFF	TGTGCCAGCAGCCAAGCTGGCTGGGCTGAAGCTTTCTTT
many	-	TRBV6-2/TRBV6-3	TRBJ2-7	CAAGPPGFNPYEQYF	TGTGCCGCCGGGCCGCCGGGGTTCAACCCCTACGAGCAGTACTTC
many	TRBD2	TRBV7-2	TRBJ2-5	CASSVKRGGLGGETQYF	TGTGCCAGCAGCGTCAAGCGGGGGGGCCTTGGGGGTGAGACCCAGTACTTC
few	-	TRBV4-3	TRBJ1-3	CASSQDGAQNSGNTIYF	TGCGCCAGCAGCCAAGATGGGGCACAGAACTCTGGAAACACCATATATTTT
-	-	TRBV4-1	TRBJ2-1	CASSQKITELDITGHNEQFF	TGCGCCAGCAGCCAAAAAATAACCGAACTGGACATTACGGGCCACAATGAGCAGTTCTTC
-	-	TRBV3-1	TRBJ2-2	CASSLTLANTGELFF	TGTGCCAGCAGCCTAACACTGGCGAACACCGGGGAGCTGTTTTTT
many	TRBD1	TRBV12-3/TRBV12-4	TRBJ1-2	CASSQAGTGDYGYTF	TGTGCCAGCAGCCAAGCCGGGACAGGGGATTATGGCTACACCTTC
many	-	TRBV7-2	TRBJ1-6	CASSLSGPHNSPLHF	TGTGCCAGCAGCTTATCGGGGCCTCATAATTCACCCCTCCACTTT
few	-	TRBV7-2	TRBJ2-7	CASSFAASYEQYF	TGTGCCAGCAGCTTCGCGGCCTCCTACGAGCAGTACTTC
few	-	TRBV11-1	TRBJ2-3	CASTSDRPDTQYF	TGTGCCAGCACCTCGGACCGACCAGATACGCAGTATTTT
many	TRBD1	TRBV7-2	TRBJ1-1	CASSLRGRGLKAFF	TGTGCCAGCAGCTTGAGAGGCAGGGGGTTAAAAGCTTTCTTT
few	-	TRBV15	TRBJ1-4	CATSRDLSQGEKLFF	TGTGCCACCAGCAGAGATCTGTCACAGGGTGAAAAACTGTTTTTT
few	TRBD1	TRBV28	TRBJ1-1	CASSPAAGGHNTEAFF	TGTGCCAGCAGTCCAGCGGCAGGGGGTCATAACACTGAAGCTTTCTTT
-	TRBD2	TRBV12-3/TRBV12-4	TRBJ2-2	CASSWTSGASSGELFF	TGTGCCAGCAGCTGGACTAGCGGGGCTTCTTCCGGGGAGCTGTTTTTT
-	TRBD1	TRBV18	TRBJ1-3	CASSLRLGQGNSGNTIYF	TGTGCCAGCTCACTTCGTCTGGGACAGGGGAACTCTGGAAACACCATATATTTT
few	-	TRBV10-2	TRBJ2-5	CASSETSGSAETQYF	TGCGCCAGCAGTGAGACCAGCGGATCAGCTGAGACCCAGTACTTC
many	-	TRBV15	TRBJ2-5	CATSRQDAGETQYF	TGTGCCACCAGCAGACAGGACGCTGGGGAGACCCAGTACTTC
-	TRBD1	TRBV7-9	TRBJ1-6	CASSLYGTGNYNSPLHF	TGTGCCAGCAGCTTATACGGGACAGGCAACTATAATTCACCCCTCCACTTT
few	-	TRBV5-1	TRBJ1-2	CASSFLGEGTPSYTF	TGCGCCAGCAGCTTCCTTGGGGAGGGGACGCCTAGCTACACCTTC
many	TRBD1	TRBV18	TRBJ2-5	CASSPFRTGQETQYF	TGTGCCAGCTCACCTTTCCGGACAGGTCAAGAGACCCAGTACTTC
many	-	TRBV6-5	TRBJ2-2	CASSYSVHTGELFF	TGTGCCAGCAGTTACTCGGTCCACACCGGGGAGCTGTTTTTT
many	-	TRBV12-3/TRBV12-4	TRBJ1-2	CASRSAGENHGYTF	TGTGCCAGCAGATCGGCAGGGGAAAATCATGGCTACACCTTC
many	-	TRBV27	TRBJ2-5	CASSLTVAGAGWTQYF	TGTGCCAGCAGTTTAACGGTGGCGGGCGCCGGGTGGACCCAGTACTTC
few	TRBD1	TRBV20-1	TRBJ1-3	CSARVAGTGGNTIYF	TGCAGTGCTAGAGTCGCCGGGACAGGGGGAAACACCATATATTTT
many	-	TRBV5-1	TRBJ2-3	CASSLAGLRGDTQYF	TGCGCCAGCAGCTTGGCTGGGCTTAGAGGAGATACGCAGTATTTT
once	-	TRBV19	TRBJ2-2	CASSMEGAVGELFF	TGTGCCAGTAGTATGGAAGGGGCGGTCGGGGAGCTGTTTTTT
few	-	TRBV5-1	TRBJ2-6	CASSDDPGSGANVLTF	TGCGCCAGCAGCGACGACCCGGGGTCTGGGGCCAACGTCCTGACTTTC
many	-	TRBV3-1	TRBJ2-1	CASSQGAGGKRGEQFF	TGTGCCAGCAGCCAAGGGGCCGGGGGCAAACGAGGTGAGCAGTTCTTC
many	TRBD1	TRBV25-1	TRBJ2-1	CASSAPQGFANEQFF	TGTGCCAGCAGTGCCCCACAGGGGTTTGCGAATGAGCAGTTCTTC
many	TRBD1	TRBV29-1	TRBJ1-5	CSIRTGGNQPQHF	TGCAGCATTAGGACAGGGGGCAACCAGCCCCAGCATTTT
many	-	TRBV6-2/TRBV6-3	TRBJ2-1	CASSYYAKGQFF	TGTGCCAGCAGTTACTATGCCAAGGGGCAGTTCTTC
many	-	TRBV20-1	TRBJ2-5	CSAGGPDQETQYF	TGCAGTGCTGGAGGACCGGATCAAGAGACCCAGTACTTC
many	-	TRBV9	TRBJ2-1	CASSVGRGGNEQFF	TGTGCCAGCAGCGTAGGCCGGGGAGGAAATGAGCAGTTCTTC
few	-	TRBV5-1	TRBJ2-3	CASSLELGDSRGQYF	TGCGCCAGCAGCTTGGAATTAGGTGATAGCCGGGGGCAGTATTTT
many	-	TRBV10-1	TRBJ1-1	CASSESRGVNTEAFF	TGCGCCAGCAGTGAGTCCCGGGGGGTGAACACTGAAGCTTTCTTT
few	-	TRBV2	TRBJ2-3	CASSQVGGIGTDTQYF	TGTGCCAGCAGTCAAGTGGGGGGTATCGGGACAGATACGCAGTATTTT
many	TRBD2	TRBV7-2	TRBJ2-3	CASSPIAGGSTDTQYF	TGTGCCAGCAGCCCAATAGCGGGGGGGAGCACAGATACGCAGTATTTT
many	-	TRBV12-3/TRBV12-4	TRBJ1-2	CASSLQNYGYTF	TGTGCCAGCAGTTTACAAAACTATGGCTACACCTTC
-	TRBD1	TRBV27	TRBJ2-7	CASSLLTGGFPDEQYF	TGTGCCAGCAGTTTATTGACAGGGGGCTTTCCAGACGAGCAGTACTTC